These 26 T cell receptor beta chains were sequenced from one sample in a study of T cell clonality in common variable immunodeficiency. Sequencing used immunoSEQ multiplex PCR; TCRdb keeps in-frame clones, though not all of them. Listed for the sample are about 39,000 clones, none seen a single time. Input material: peripheral blood mononuclear cells. Every receptor here comes from a person between 18 and 70 years old in good health.

This clone has at least ten counts. The read stops 3 residues short of the end of the CDR3; the missing end is completed from the germline J gene. J is TRBJ1-2 and V is TRBV19; D is ambiguous. V was shortened by 3 bases and J by 2 bases, with 7 bases between the two germline ends. From germline, CDR1 is LNHDA and CDR2 SQIVND (reference sequence). The CDR3 has 13 amino acids. CDR3 bases read: TGTGCCAGTAGTATCGAGGTCAACTATGGC. It is translated as CASSIEVNYG. The CDR3, in full, reads CASSIEVNYGYTF. Variable domain in full (rest from reference TRBV19 and TRBJ1-2): DGGITQSPKYLFRKEGQNVTLSCEQNLNHDAMYWYRQDPGQGLRLIYYSQIVNDFQKGDIAEGYSVSREKKESFPLTVTSAQKNPTAFYLCASSIEVNYGYTFGSGTRLTVV.

This clone was found many times. The sequenced fragment ends 3 residues before the CDR3 boundary, so the rest is inferred from the germline J gene. The chain combines TRBV5-1 with TRBJ2-3, with no clear D. Germline CDR1 SGHRS, CDR2 YFSETQ. The CDR3 length is 15 residues. V was pared by 4 bases and J by 2 bases, with 14 bases between. CDR3 amino acids: CASSLPVQNTDTQYF. CDR3 DNA, as far as it was read: TGCGCCAGCAGCCTACCCGTGCAAAACACAGATACG.

The table lists this clone with many counts. The read comes to an end 3 residues before the CDR3 does, leaving the germline J gene to fill in the end. The chain couples TRBV13 to TRBJ2-1; 10 positions match TRBD2. The germline V gene has CDR1 PRHDT and CDR2 FYEKMQ (reference sequence). V was pared by 5 bases and J by 8 bases, with 3 bases of the junction left unmatched. The length of the CDR3 is 13 residues. The CDR3 bases that were read are TGTGCCAGCAGCCGACTAGCGGGCGATGAG. Its translation is CASSRLAGDE. Given in full, the CDR3 is CASSRLAGDEQFF.

This clone was observed many times. The CDR3 end lies 3 residues beyond the end of the read and is filled in from the germline J gene. The V and J genes are TRBV7-3 and TRBJ1-1; D might be TRBD1 (5 bases). CDR3 length: 13 residues. Germline values: CDR1 SGHTA, CDR2 FQGTGA. The part of the CDR3 DNA that was read is TGTGCCAGCAGCCCAGGGAGGGTCCGGGAG. Its translation: CASSPGRVRE. The complete CDR3 sequence is CASSPGRVREAFF.

This clone was seen a few times. The read finishes 3 residues shy of the CDR3 end, and the germline J gene is used to complete it. The rearrangement uses TRBV11-3 and TRBJ2-3, with D perhaps matching TRBD1 (5 bases). In germline, CDR1 is SGHNT, CDR2 YENEEA. The CDR3 extends over 13 amino acids. V lost 3 bases and J lost 4, with 8 bases in between. The part of the CDR3 DNA that was read is TGTGCCAGCAGCTTCACAGGCCCAGATACG. This translates into CASSFTGPDT. The whole CDR3 is CASSFTGPDTQYF.

In the case of this clone: The CDR3 goes on 3 residues after the read ends, and that part is filled in from the germline J gene. The chain combines TRBV20-1 with TRBJ2-7; a possible D gene is TRBD1 (6 bases). The CDR3 extends over 13 amino acids. The ends were cut back, 1 base at V and 5 bases at J, with 12 bases in the middle. Per the germline V gene, CDR1 is DFQATT and CDR2 is SNEGSKA (reference sequence). This chain's CDR3 is CSARGTEGHEQYF. The sequenced CDR3 bases are TGCAGTGCTAGAGGGACAGAGGGCCACGAG.

This clone was seen repeatedly, ten times or more. The read terminates 3 residues ahead of where the CDR3 ends, so the germline J gene completes it. The V gene is TRBV30, the J gene TRBJ1-5; possibly TRBD1 for D (6 bases). Germline V gene lookup returns CDR1 GTSNPN and CDR2 SVGIG (reference sequence). CDR3 size: 13 residues. V was shortened by 3 bases and J by 2 bases, with 8 bases between the two germline ends. The CDR3 spells CAWRQGGNQPQHF. The covered CDR3 bases are TGTGCCTGGAGACAGGGAGGCAATCAGCCC.

This clone was found many times. The read terminates 3 residues ahead of where the CDR3 ends, so the germline J gene completes it. This sequence joins TRBV5-4 and TRBJ2-3; the D gene is possibly TRBD2 (5 bases). Trimming shortened V by 0 bases and J by 2 bases, and 10 bases separated the two germline ends. This CDR3 is built from 15 residues. Germline V gene data show CDR1 as SGHNT and CDR2 as YYREEE (reference sequence). The CDR3 bases that were read are TGTGCCAGCAGCTTGGCCCGAGCGGCCACAGATACG. It translates to CASSLARAATDT. In full, the CDR3 reads CASSLARAATDTQYF.

This clone has at least ten counts. The DNA ends 3 residues before the CDR3 does, and the rest of the CDR3 is filled in from the germline J gene. The V gene is TRBV20-1, the J gene TRBJ2-6; a possible D gene is TRBD1 (5 bases). The CDR3 length is 17 residues. Trimming cost V 4 bases and J 4 bases, with 20 bases left between them. Germline V gives CDR1 DFQATT, CDR2 SNEGSKA (reference sequence). The CDR3 DNA, read in part, is TGCAGTGCTATATCGGGCACAGGCTCGCGGGGGGCCAACGTC. It yields the protein CSAISGTGSRGANV. The complete CDR3 sequence is CSAISGTGSRGANVLTF.

This clone was observed many times. The CDR3 extends 3 residues past the end of the read, so its final part is completed from the germline J gene. The gene calls are TRBV18 and TRBJ2-5; 15 bases fit TRBD2. The junction had 5 bases not matched to a gene; V was cut back by 0 bases and J by 3 bases. CDR1 is KGHSH and CDR2 is LQKENI in the germline V gene. The CDR3 sequence is 18 residues long. The CDR3 DNA, read in part, is TGTGCCAGCTCACCACCTGGACTAGCGGGAGGGATTGAAGAGACC. As protein: CASSPPGLAGGIEET. The entire CDR3 sequence reads CASSPPGLAGGIEETQYF.

This clone ranks as medium-sized. Coverage ceases 3 residues before the CDR3 finishes, and the germline J gene fills in the end. The genes are TRBV30 and TRBJ2-5; 8 positions match TRBD2. Trimming took 7 bases from V and 4 from J; bases not matched to a gene: 14. Germline V CDR1 and CDR2: GTSNPN, SVGIG (reference sequence). CDR3 length: 15 amino acids. Here the CDR3 reads CAFGVGSSGTETQYF. Partial CDR3 DNA: TGTGCCTTTGGGGTAGGGAGTAGCGGGACAGAGACC.

This clone appeared many times. The CDR3 end falls 3 residues outside the read, so it is completed with the germline J gene. The chain joins TRBV2 to TRBJ1-2, with D uncertain. V was trimmed by 4 bases and J by 7 bases, leaving 13 bases between them. Germline V lookup: CDR1 SNHLY, CDR2 FYNNEI. There are 13 residues in the CDR3. CDR3 DNA, as far as it was read: TGTGCCAGCAGTGTTCGGCAGGCAGGTGGC. Its translation: CASSVRQAGG. The whole CDR3 protein reads CASSVRQAGGYTF.

Notes on this clone: The read comes to an end 3 residues before the CDR3 does, leaving the germline J gene to fill in the end. The gene calls are TRBV2 and TRBJ2-7; D is unresolved. CDR1 is SNHLY and CDR2 is FYNNEI in the germline V gene. The CDR3 extends over 15 amino acids. V was trimmed by 6 bases and J by 0 bases, leaving 15 bases between them. CDR3 DNA (partial): TGTGCCAGCAGGTACCTATCGGGTCACTCCTACGAG. Protein: CASRYLSGHSYE. The complete CDR3 protein is CASRYLSGHSYEQYF.

In its sample, this clone was seen many times. The read is 3 residues too short to cover the CDR3 end, so that end is filled in from the germline J gene. J is TRBJ2-2 and V is TRBV15; D unresolved. Germline loops: CDR1 LNHNV, CDR2 YYDKDF (reference sequence). V was trimmed by 2 bases and J by 5 bases, leaving 6 bases between them. The CDR3 is 13 residues long. The CDR3 spells CATSRQRTGELFF. CDR3 DNA (partial): TGTGCCACCAGCAGACAGAGAACCGGGGAG.

This clone appeared many times. From the germline J gene comes the end of the CDR3, since the read stops 3 residues before it. The V gene is TRBV20-1, the J gene TRBJ2-7; perhaps TRBD1 as D (7 bases). The CDR3 spans 17 residues. Trimming removed 3 bases at V and 2 bases at J, with 23 bases between. Looked up from germline, CDR1 is DFQATT and CDR2 is SNEGSKA (reference sequence). The sequenced part of the CDR3 DNA is TGCAGTGCTAGGCGGGACAGTCACACTGACGTTCCCTACGAG. This encodes CSARRDSHTDVPYE. The whole CDR3 protein is CSARRDSHTDVPYEQYF.

In its sample, this clone was seen many times. The CDR3 extends 3 residues past the end of the read, so its final part is completed from the germline J gene. This sequence joins TRBV5-5 and TRBJ2-1; tentative D call: TRBD2 (5 bases). The V end was cut by 3 bases, the J end by 7 bases, with 17 bases between. Germline CDR1 is SGHKS and CDR2 is YYEKEE (reference sequence). The CDR3 runs to 15 residues. CDR3 region: CASSSRLAASNEQFF. CDR3 DNA, as far as it was read: TGTGCCAGCAGCTCTCGGCTAGCTGCTTCTAATGAG.

Many counts were recorded for this clone. The read gets to within 3 residues of the CDR3 end, and the germline J gene fills in the rest. The chain has TRBV14 and TRBJ2-2, with 11 bases that match TRBD2. Germline loops: CDR1 SGHDN, CDR2 FVKESK. CDR3 length: 17 amino acids. The junction had 9 bases not matched to a gene; V was cut back by 4 bases and J by 5 bases. Partial CDR3 DNA: TGTGCCAGCAGCCCCCCCCTAGCGGGAGGAGGAACCGGGGAG. Translation: CASSPPLAGGGTGE. The whole CDR3 is CASSPPLAGGGTGELFF.

This clone came up many times. Sequencing ends 3 residues short of the CDR3 end; the germline J gene provides the rest. The rearrangement joins TRBV4-2 to TRBJ1-2; the D gene is possibly TRBD1 (6 bases). This CDR3 region has 15 residues. Germline V gene sequence: CDR1 LGHNA, CDR2 YNFKEQ. V was trimmed by 1 base and J by 2 bases, leaving 11 bases between them. The CDR3 reads CASSQAGTKNYGYTF. The DNA read from the CDR3 is TGTGCCAGCAGCCAAGCCGGGACAAAGAACTATGGC.

This clone was counted ten times or more. The DNA ends 3 residues before the CDR3 does, and the rest of the CDR3 is filled in from the germline J gene. This chain joins TRBV20-1 and TRBJ2-7; 10 bases are shared with TRBD1. Germline values: CDR1 DFQATT, CDR2 SNEGSKA (reference sequence). The CDR3 runs to 14 residues. V was clipped by 6 bases and J by 5 bases; unmatched bases: 10. The CDR3 is CSADHRQGANEQYF. Partial CDR3 DNA: TGCAGTGCCGACCACCGACAGGGGGCAAACGAG.

There are many counts of this clone. Coverage ceases 3 residues before the CDR3 finishes, and the germline J gene fills in the end. This chain joins TRBV2 and TRBJ2-1; 8 nucleotides line up with TRBD1. Germline V gives CDR1 SNHLY, CDR2 FYNNEI. This CDR3 has 16 amino acids. Trimming at V came to 0 bases and at J to 7 bases, leaving 8 bases not matched to a gene. This chain's CDR3 is CASSEALPGGWNEQFF. CDR3 DNA, as far as it was read: TGTGCCAGCAGTGAAGCCCTGCCAGGGGGCTGGAATGAG. Supplemented by reference TRBV2 and TRBJ2-1, the full variable domain reads EPEVTQTPSHQVTQMGQEVILRCVPISNHLYFYWYRQILGQKVEFLVSFYNNEISEKSEIFDDQFSVERPDGSNFTLKIRSTKLEDSAMYFCASSEALPGGWNEQFFGPGTRLTVL.

This clone was counted many times. The CDR3 end falls 3 residues outside the read, so it is completed with the germline J gene. The genes are TRBV2 and TRBJ1-2, with D maybe TRBD1 (6 bases). Per germline, CDR1 SNHLY and CDR2 FYNNEI. CDR3 length: 15 residues. Between the trimmed V and J ends, which lost 0 bases and 6 bases, there was a span of 14 bases. The CDR3 DNA, read in part, is TGTGCCAGCAGTGAAGCGAACCAAAGGACAGATGGC. This codes for CASSEANQRTDG. In full, the CDR3 is CASSEANQRTDGYTF. Complete variable domain (other parts from reference TRBV2 and TRBJ1-2): EPEVTQTPSHQVTQMGQEVILRCVPISNHLYFYWYRQILGQKVEFLVSFYNNEISEKSEIFDDQFSVERPDGSNFTLKIRSTKLEDSAMYFCASSEANQRTDGYTFGSGTRLTVV.

Ten or more counts support this clone. With the read ending 3 residues before the CDR3 end, the germline J gene is used to fill in that end. The chain joins TRBV4-2 to TRBJ2-2, with 7 positions matching TRBD2. The trim removed 4 bases at V and 4 bases at J, leaving 15 bases unmatched. Looked up from germline, CDR1 is LGHNA and CDR2 is YNFKEQ. There are 18 residues in the CDR3. This CDR3 reads CASSLWLAVVVSTGELFF. The sequenced CDR3 bases are TGTGCCAGCAGCCTGTGGCTAGCGGTCGTCGTGAGCACCGGGGAG.

Only a few counts were recorded for this clone. The read halts 3 residues ahead of the CDR3 end, with the missing end drawn from the germline J gene. The chain employs TRBV7-2 and TRBJ1-2; no definite D call. CDR1 and CDR2 from the germline V gene are SGHTA and FQGNSA. The CDR3 covers 14 residues. This CDR3 is CASSYSSGTYDYTF. The sequenced part of the CDR3 DNA is TGTGCCAGCAGCTACTCTAGCGGTACCTACGAC.

This clone was found a few times. The missing CDR3 end, 3 residues past where the read stops, is filled in from the germline J gene. V gene TRBV19 combines with J gene TRBJ1-2; 7 nucleotides align to TRBD1. The V and J ends lost 5 bases and 4 bases, in that order; junction bases with no gene match: 13. CDR1 and CDR2 from the germline V gene are LNHDA and SQIVND (reference sequence). This CDR3 spans 16 amino acids. The part of the CDR3 DNA that was read is TGTGCCAGTAGTCCACCCCCGGGACAGTCCTTCTATGGC. This gives the protein CASSPPPGQSFYG. From start to end, the CDR3 is CASSPPPGQSFYGYTF.

With respect to this clone: The read gets to within 3 residues of the CDR3 end, and the germline J gene fills in the rest. The rearrangement links TRBV7-9 to TRBJ1-1; 9 bases line up with TRBD1. The CDR3 loop spans 14 amino acids. The V gene end was trimmed by 3 bases and the J gene end by 6 bases; junction bases not matched to a gene: 5. Germline CDR1 is SEHNR and CDR2 is FQNEAQ (reference sequence). The sequenced CDR3 bases are TGTGCCAGCAGCTTGCTTGGACAGGGGCCTGAA. It codes for CASSLLGQGPE. The CDR3 as a whole reads CASSLLGQGPEAFF.

This clone was seen repeatedly, ten times or more. The read ends 3 residues shy of where the CDR3 ends; the end is completed using the germline J gene. This chain joins TRBV29-1 and TRBJ1-4; D uncertain. Per germline, CDR1 SQVTM and CDR2 ANQGSEA. V lost 6 bases and J 4 bases, leaving 12 bases between the germline ends. The CDR3 is made up of 13 amino acids. The CDR3 bases that were read are TGCAGCGTGATAGTACAGATTAATGAAAAA. Translating it yields CSVIVQINEK. The CDR3 in full is CSVIVQINEKLFF.